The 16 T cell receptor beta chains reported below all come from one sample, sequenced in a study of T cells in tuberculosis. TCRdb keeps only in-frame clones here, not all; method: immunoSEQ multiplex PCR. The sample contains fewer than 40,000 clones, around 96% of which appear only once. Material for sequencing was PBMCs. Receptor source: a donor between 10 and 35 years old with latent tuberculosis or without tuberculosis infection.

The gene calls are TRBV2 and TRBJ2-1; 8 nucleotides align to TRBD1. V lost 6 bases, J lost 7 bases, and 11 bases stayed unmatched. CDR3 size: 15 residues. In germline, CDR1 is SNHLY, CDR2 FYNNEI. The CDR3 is CASRFERTGMNEQFF. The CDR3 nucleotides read TGTGCCAGCAGATTCGAAAGGACAGGGATGAATGAGCAGTTCTTC.

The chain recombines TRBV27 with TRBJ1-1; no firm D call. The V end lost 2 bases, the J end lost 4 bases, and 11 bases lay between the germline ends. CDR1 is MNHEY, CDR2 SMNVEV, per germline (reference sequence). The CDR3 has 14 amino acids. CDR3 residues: CASSLTREGTEAFF. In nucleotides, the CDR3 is TGTGCCAGCAGTTTAACACGGGAGGGCACTGAAGCTTTCTTT.

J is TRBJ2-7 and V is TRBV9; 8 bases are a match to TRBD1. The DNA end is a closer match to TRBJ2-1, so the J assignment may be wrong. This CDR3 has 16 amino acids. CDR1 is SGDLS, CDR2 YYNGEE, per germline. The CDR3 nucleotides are TGTGCCAGCAGCGCGGCCTCAGGGGGCTCTCACAATGAGCAGTTCTTC. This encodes CASSAASGGSHNEQFF.

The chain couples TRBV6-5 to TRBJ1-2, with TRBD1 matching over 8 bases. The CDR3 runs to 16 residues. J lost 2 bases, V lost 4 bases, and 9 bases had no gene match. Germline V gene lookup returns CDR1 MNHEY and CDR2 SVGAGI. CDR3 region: CASSSPSQGANYGYTF. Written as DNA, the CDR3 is TGTGCCAGCAGTTCCCCTTCGCAGGGGGCCAACTATGGCTACACCTTC.

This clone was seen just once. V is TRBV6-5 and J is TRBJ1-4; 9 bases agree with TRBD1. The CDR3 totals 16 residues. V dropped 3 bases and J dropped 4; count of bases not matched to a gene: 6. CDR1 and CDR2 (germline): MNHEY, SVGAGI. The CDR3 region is CASSYSGTGNNEKLFF. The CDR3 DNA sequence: TGTGCCAGCAGTTATTCCGGGACAGGGAATAATGAAAAACTGTTTTTT.

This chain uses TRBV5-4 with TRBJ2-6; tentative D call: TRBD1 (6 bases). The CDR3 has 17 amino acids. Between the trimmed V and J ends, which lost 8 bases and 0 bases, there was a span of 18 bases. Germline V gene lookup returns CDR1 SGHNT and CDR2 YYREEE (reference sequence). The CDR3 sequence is CASSPGTTNSGANVLTF. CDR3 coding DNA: TGTGCCAGTAGCCCCGGGACAACGAACTCTGGGGCCAACGTCCTGACTTTC.

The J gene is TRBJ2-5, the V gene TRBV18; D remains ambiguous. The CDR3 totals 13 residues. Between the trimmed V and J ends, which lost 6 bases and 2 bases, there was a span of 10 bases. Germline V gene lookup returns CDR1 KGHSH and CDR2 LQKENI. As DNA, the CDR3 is TGTGCCAGCTCCCCGAGCCTACAAGAGACCCAGTACTTC. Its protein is CASSPSLQETQYF. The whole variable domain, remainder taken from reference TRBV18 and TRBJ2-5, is NAGVMQNPRHLVRRRGQEARLRCSPMKGHSHVYWYRQLPEEGLKFMVYLQKENIIDESGMPKERFSAEFPKEGPSILRIQQVVRGDSAAYFCASSPSLQETQYFGPGTRLLVL.

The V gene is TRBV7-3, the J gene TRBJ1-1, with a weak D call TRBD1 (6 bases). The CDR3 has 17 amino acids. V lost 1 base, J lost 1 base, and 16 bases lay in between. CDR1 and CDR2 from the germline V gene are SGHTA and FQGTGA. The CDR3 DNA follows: TGTGCCAGCAGCTTAATAAGTCTGGGGGCCGGGAACACTGAAGCTTTCTTT. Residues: CASSLISLGAGNTEAFF.

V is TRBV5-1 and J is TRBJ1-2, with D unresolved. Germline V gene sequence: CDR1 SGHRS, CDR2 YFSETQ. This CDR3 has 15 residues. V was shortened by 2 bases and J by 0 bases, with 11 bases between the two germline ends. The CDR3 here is CASSFSAVPNYGYTF. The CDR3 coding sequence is TGCGCCAGCAGCTTTAGTGCCGTGCCTAACTATGGCTACACCTTC. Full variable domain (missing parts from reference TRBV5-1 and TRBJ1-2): KAGVTQTPRYLIKTRGQQVTLSCSPISGHRSVSWYQQTPGQGLQFLFEYFSETQRNKGNFPGRFSGRQFSNSRSEMNVSTLELGDSALYLCASSFSAVPNYGYTFGSGTRLTVV.

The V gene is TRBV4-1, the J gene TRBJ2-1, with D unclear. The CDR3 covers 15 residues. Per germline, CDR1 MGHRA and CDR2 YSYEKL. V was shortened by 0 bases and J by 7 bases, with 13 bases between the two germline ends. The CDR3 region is CASSQDRLVVNEQFF. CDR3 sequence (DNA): TGCGCCAGCAGCCAAGATAGGCTAGTTGTTAATGAGCAGTTCTTC.

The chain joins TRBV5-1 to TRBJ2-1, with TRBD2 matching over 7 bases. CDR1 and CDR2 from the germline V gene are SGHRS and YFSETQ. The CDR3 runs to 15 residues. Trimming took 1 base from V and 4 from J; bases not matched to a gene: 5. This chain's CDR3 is CASSLTAGNYNEQFF. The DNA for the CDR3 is TGCGCCAGCAGCTTGACAGCGGGAAATTACAATGAGCAGTTCTTC.

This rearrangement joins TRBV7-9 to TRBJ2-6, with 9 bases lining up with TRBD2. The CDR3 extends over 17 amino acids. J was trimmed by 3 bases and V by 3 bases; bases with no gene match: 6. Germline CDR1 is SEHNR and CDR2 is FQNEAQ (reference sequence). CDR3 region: CASSLGTSFGGANVLTF. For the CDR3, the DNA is TGTGCCAGCAGCTTGGGGACTAGCTTTGGTGGGGCCAACGTCCTGACTTTC.

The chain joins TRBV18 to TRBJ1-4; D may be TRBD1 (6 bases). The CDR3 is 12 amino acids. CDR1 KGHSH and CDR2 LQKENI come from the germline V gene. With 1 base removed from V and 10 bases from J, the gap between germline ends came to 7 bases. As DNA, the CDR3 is TGTGCCAGCTCACCACTCAGGGGAAAACTGTTTTTT. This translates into CASSPLRGKLFF.

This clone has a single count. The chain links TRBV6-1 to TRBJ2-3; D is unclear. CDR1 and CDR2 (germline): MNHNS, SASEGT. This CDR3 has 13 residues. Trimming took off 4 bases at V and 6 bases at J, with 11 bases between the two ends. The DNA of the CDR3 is TGTGCCAGCAGTGCCGACCCCGGGGATACGCAGTATTTT. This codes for CASSADPGDTQYF.

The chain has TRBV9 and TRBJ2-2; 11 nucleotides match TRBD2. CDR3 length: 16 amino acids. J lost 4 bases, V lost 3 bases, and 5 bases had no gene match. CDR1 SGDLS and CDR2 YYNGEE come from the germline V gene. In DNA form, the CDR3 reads TGTGCCAGCAGCGGCCGACTAGCGGGATCCACCGGGGAGCTGTTTTTT. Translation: CASSGRLAGSTGELFF.

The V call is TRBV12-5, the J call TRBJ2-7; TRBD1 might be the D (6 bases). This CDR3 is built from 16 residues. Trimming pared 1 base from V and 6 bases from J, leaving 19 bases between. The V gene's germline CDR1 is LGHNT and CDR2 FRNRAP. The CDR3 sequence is CASGLGTGHASSEQYF. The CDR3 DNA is TGTGCTAGTGGTTTGGGGACGGGACATGCTAGTTCCGAGCAGTACTTC.